The 3 T cell receptor beta chains below were found in one sample sequenced in a study of Tregs in tolerant kidney transplant recipients. Their specific antigens are unknown. The table came from immunoSEQ multiplex PCR; TCRdb's copy has only in-frame clones and leaves some out. The specimen's table records some 2,000 clones. Recipient PBMCs carried a CFSE label and met irradiated graft donor PBMCs for less than 7 days before FACS sorting. The material was CD8+ T cells from blood cultured with allogeneic cells, obtained before the transplant. The receptor source for this set is a human patient who received a combined kidney and bone marrow transplant.

Note on this clone: Read sequence stops 3 residues before the CDR3 end, and the germline J gene provides the missing end. V gene TRBV19 combines with J gene TRBJ1-1; unclear D gene. This CDR3 contains 12 residues. The V gene lost 7 bases and the J gene lost 5 bases, with 11 bases spanning the gap. Germline assignment: CDR1 LNHDA and CDR2 SQIVND (reference sequence). The covered CDR3 bases are TGTGCCAGTAAGTGGGTCGGGACTGAA. Protein sequence: CASKWVGTE. The whole CDR3 sequence reads CASKWVGTEAFF.

According to its frequency, this clone is medium-sized. The sequenced fragment ends 3 residues before the CDR3 boundary, so the rest is inferred from the germline J gene. The rearrangement uses TRBV5-1 and TRBJ1-2; TRBD1 is a possible D gene (6 bases). Trimming shortened V by 5 bases and J by 6 bases, and 11 bases separated the two germline ends. The CDR3 has 12 amino acids. Germline V lookup: CDR1 SGHRS, CDR2 YFSETQ. CDR3 DNA (partial): TGCGCCAGCAGACAACAGGGCAATGGC. Protein sequence: CASRQQGNG. The whole CDR3 reads CASRQQGNGYTF.

This clone is medium-sized (0.01 to 0.1%) by frequency. The read halts 3 residues ahead of the CDR3 end, with the missing end drawn from the germline J gene. The chain is built from TRBV29-1 and TRBJ2-3; tentative D call: TRBD2 (6 bases). The germline V and J ends were trimmed by 8 bases and 0 bases, with 18 bases remaining between them. Germline V lookup: CDR1 SQVTM, CDR2 ANQGSEA. The CDR3 sequence is 15 residues long. The CDR3 DNA, read in part, is TGCAGCTCACGGGGGACTTTAGATAGCACAGATACG. It is translated as CSSRGTLDSTDT. The entire CDR3 protein is CSSRGTLDSTDTQYF.